One and the same sample provided the 23 T cell receptor beta chains below, sequenced in a study of blood T cell repertoires in COVID-19. Repertoires were generated with immunoSEQ multiplex PCR, while TCRdb's copy carries only in-frame clones and drops some. The table has more than 150,000 clones, around 89% seen once. Source material: peripheral blood. Receptors originate from a man in his forties or fifties with acute or convalescent COVID-19.

The rearrangement joins TRBV2 to TRBJ2-7; possible D gene TRBD2, 6 bases. Germline loops: CDR1 SNHLY, CDR2 FYNNEI. With 3 bases removed from V and 0 bases from J, the gap between germline ends came to 30 bases. This CDR3 has 21 amino acids. The CDR3 is CASSDLAGTDSLAGFSYEQYV. The CDR3 DNA reads as TGTGCCAGCAGTGATCTGGCAGGAACAGACTCCCTGGCGGGGTTCTCCTACGAGCAGTACGTC.

This chain connects TRBV19 to TRBJ2-1; 11 bases line up with TRBD1. J lost 5 bases, V lost 5 bases, and 5 bases had no gene match. Germline values: CDR1 LNHDA, CDR2 SQIVND (reference sequence). This CDR3 region has 15 residues. The CDR3 DNA sequence: TGTGCCAGTAGTCCCCCGGACAGGGGGCACAATGAGCAGTTCTTC. Its protein product is CASSPPDRGHNEQFF.

The V call is TRBV27, the J call TRBJ2-1; D is perhaps TRBD2 (6 bases). Looked up from germline, CDR1 is MNHEY and CDR2 is SMNVEV (reference sequence). With 2 bases removed from V and 10 bases from J, the gap between germline ends came to 12 bases. This CDR3 spans 13 amino acids. The CDR3: CASSLLVGGEQFF. CDR3 DNA sequence: TGTGCCAGCAGTTTACTCGTGGGAGGCGAGCAGTTCTTC.

The rearrangement joins TRBV5-4 to TRBJ1-2, with D possibly matching TRBD1 (6 bases). CDR3 length: 14 residues. CDR1 SGHNT and CDR2 YYREEE come from the germline V gene (reference sequence). V dropped 0 bases and J dropped 4 bases, with 10 bases sitting between them. The CDR3 coding sequence is TGTGCCAGCAGCTTGGGGGGGCAAGGCTATGGCTACACCTTC. Translating gives CASSLGGQGYGYTF.

V usage is TRBV9 and J usage is TRBJ2-1; 13 bases map to TRBD2. With V trimmed by 3 bases and J by 7 bases, 4 bases remained unmatched. Germline assignment: CDR1 SGDLS and CDR2 YYNGEE. CDR3 length: 15 residues. The CDR3: CASSAGTSGVNEQFF. CDR3 DNA sequence: TGTGCCAGCAGCGCCGGGACTAGCGGGGTGAATGAGCAGTTCTTC.

This chain connects TRBV19 to TRBJ1-6, with 9 bases aligning to TRBD1. The J segment lost 10 bases and the V segment lost 5 bases, leaving 6 bases of the junction unmatched. CDR1 and CDR2 (germline): LNHDA, SQIVND (reference sequence). The CDR3 is 14 residues long. CDR3 residues: CASSRTGENSPLHF. CDR3 bases: TGTGCCAGTAGTCGGACAGGGGAGAACTCACCCCTCCACTTT.

V usage is TRBV5-1 and J usage is TRBJ1-3; weak D call: TRBD1 (6 bases). The germline V and J ends were trimmed by 4 bases and 4 bases, with 15 bases remaining between them. This CDR3 contains 15 residues. The germline gives CDR1 SGHRS, CDR2 YFSETQ. CDR3 sequence (DNA): TGCGCCAGCAGCCTAAGCCCTACAGGGGGAAACACCATATATTTT. It encodes CASSLSPTGGNTIYF.

The chain recombines TRBV5-4 with TRBJ2-5, with D unclear. The ends were cut back, 4 bases at V and 4 bases at J, with 14 bases in the middle. The germline CDR1 and CDR2 sequences are SGHNT and YYREEE (reference sequence). This CDR3 region has 14 residues. The CDR3 DNA reads as TGTGCCAGCAGCCCCACGCGGTCTGGAGAGACCCAGTACTTC. Its protein is CASSPTRSGETQYF. Filled out from reference TRBV5-4 and TRBJ2-5, the complete variable domain reads ETGVTQSPTHLIKTRGQQVTLRCSSQSGHNTVSWYQQALGQGPQFIFQYYREEENGRGNFPPRFSGLQFPNYSSELNVNALELDDSALYLCASSPTRSGETQYFGPGTRLLVL.

The chain recombines TRBV5-1 with TRBJ2-6; D unresolved. V lost 4 bases, J lost 2 bases, and 16 bases lay in between. Germline assignment: CDR1 SGHRS and CDR2 YFSETQ. This CDR3 spans 17 amino acids. The CDR3 sequence is CASSIYPSLAGANVLTF. As DNA, the CDR3 is TGCGCCAGCAGCATATATCCCAGTTTGGCTGGGGCCAACGTCCTGACTTTC.

This clone was observed a few times. V gene TRBV4-2 combines with J gene TRBJ1-5, with TRBD1 matching 7 bases. The CDR3 extends over 17 amino acids. The V segment lost 4 bases and the J segment 1 base; nucleotides outside the gene matches: 10. Germline lookup yields CDR1 LGHNA and CDR2 YNFKEQ. The CDR3 loop is CASSPAGSRGSNQPQHF. The DNA of the CDR3 is TGTGCCAGCAGCCCGGCGGGAAGCAGGGGGAGCAATCAGCCCCAGCATTTT.

The chain joins TRBV29-1 to TRBJ1-2; 7 bases line up with TRBD1. Germline lookup yields CDR1 SQVTM and CDR2 ANQGSEA. The CDR3 has 13 amino acids. J lost 2 bases, V lost 3 bases, and 3 bases had no gene match. In nucleotides, the CDR3 is TGCAGCGTTGAGGAGACAGGGAACTATGGCTACACCTTC. It codes for CSVEETGNYGYTF.

There are a few counts of this clone. The rearrangement uses TRBV10-3 and TRBJ2-1, with 8 bases aligning to TRBD2. CDR3 size: 15 residues. CDR1 ENHRY and CDR2 SYGVKD come from the germline V gene. Unmatched junction bases numbered 13, after V lost 5 bases and J lost 10 bases. Here the CDR3 DNA reads TGTGCCATCAGTAATAGCGGGACTCAGACTGGGGAGCAGTTCTTC. Amino acid sequence: CAISNSGTQTGEQFF.

The V gene is TRBV27, the J gene TRBJ2-3; TRBD2 might be the D (6 bases). The CDR3 is made up of 16 amino acids. From germline, CDR1 is MNHEY and CDR2 SMNVEV (reference sequence). V dropped 5 bases and J dropped 3 bases, with 18 bases sitting between them. For the CDR3, the DNA is TGTGCCAGCAGTCTCCTGGGCCGGGAGAGGACAGATACGCAGTATTTT. Translating gives CASSLLGRERTDTQYF.

In its sample, this clone was seen once. The rearrangement joins TRBV4-3 to TRBJ2-2; D may be TRBD1 (6 bases). The germline V gene has CDR1 LGHNA and CDR2 YSLEER. V dropped 4 bases and J dropped 6 bases, with 12 bases sitting between them. There are 14 residues in the CDR3. CDR3 region: CASSRNRVAGELFF. Here the CDR3 DNA reads TGCGCCAGCAGCCGGAACAGGGTGGCCGGGGAGCTGTTTTTT.

This clone occurred once. The chain has TRBV7-2 and TRBJ2-3; TRBD1 matches 9 bases. V trimming: 4 bases; J trimming: 3 bases; junction bases outside the gene matches: 8. Germline V lookup: CDR1 SGHTA, CDR2 FQGNSA. CDR3 size: 16 residues. CDR3 in amino acids: CASSSTGTGRTDTQYF. The CDR3 DNA follows: TGTGCCAGCAGCTCTACCGGGACAGGGAGGACAGATACGCAGTATTTT.

The chain uses TRBV6-5 and TRBJ2-7, with a tentative D call TRBD2 (7 bases). Germline V lookup: CDR1 MNHEY, CDR2 SVGAGI. The CDR3 contains 15 residues. Trimming left V 6 bases short and J 0 bases short, with 15 bases between. The CDR3 nucleotides are TGTGCCAGCAGCAGGAGGGGGGGAACCTCCTACGAGCAGTACGTC. Translated: CASSRRGGTSYEQYV.

The chain links TRBV19 to TRBJ2-5; D possibly corresponds to TRBD2 (6 bases). Germline CDR1 is LNHDA and CDR2 is SQIVND (reference sequence). Between the trimmed V and J ends, which lost 6 bases and 5 bases, there was a span of 16 bases. The CDR3 contains 14 residues. CDR3 sequence: CASSGVEGLETQYF. CDR3 DNA: TGTGCCAGTAGCGGAGTAGAGGGACTGGAGACCCAGTACTTC.

The chain couples TRBV27 to TRBJ2-1; D remains ambiguous. This CDR3 region has 15 residues. Trimming pared 7 bases from V and 2 bases from J, leaving 15 bases between. Germline values: CDR1 MNHEY, CDR2 SMNVEV (reference sequence). CDR3 region: CASKPLSPTYNEQFF. The CDR3 coding sequence is TGTGCCAGCAAACCACTTAGCCCAACCTACAATGAGCAGTTCTTC.

This chain connects TRBV18 to TRBJ2-3; D uncertain. Germline V gene data show CDR1 as KGHSH and CDR2 as LQKENI. This CDR3 contains 13 residues. V was clipped by 4 bases and J by 4 bases, with 9 bases between them. This CDR3 reads CASSRLSADTQYF. CDR3 in DNA: TGTGCCAGCTCACGGCTCTCCGCAGATACGCAGTATTTT.

This sequence joins TRBV6-5 and TRBJ1-5; D is unresolved. Trimming cost V 4 bases and J 5 bases, with 12 bases left between them. The CDR3 spans 14 residues. The germline V gene encodes CDR1 MNHEY and CDR2 SVGAGI. The CDR3 sequence is CASSSRLTDQPQHF. The CDR3 DNA is TGTGCCAGCAGTTCGAGGTTGACCGATCAGCCCCAGCATTTT.

This clone came up a few times. The chain links TRBV7-2 to TRBJ2-7; TRBD2 aligns across 11 bases. The CDR3 is 15 residues long. With 2 bases clipped from V and 7 bases from J, the junction kept 7 bases outside the gene matches. CDR1 and CDR2 from the germline V gene are SGHTA and FQGNSA. CDR3 amino acids: CASSLKFSGGVEQYV. CDR3 bases: TGTGCCAGCAGCTTAAAGTTTAGCGGGGGGGTTGAGCAGTACGTC.

This chain joins TRBV30 and TRBJ2-7; 9 bases map to TRBD2. Germline-derived CDR1 and CDR2 are GTSNPN and SVGIG (reference sequence). J lost 6 bases, V lost 0 bases, and 6 bases had no gene match. The CDR3 loop spans 14 amino acids. This CDR3 is CAWSVNSGSFEQYF. CDR3 DNA sequence: TGTGCCTGGAGTGTAAATAGCGGGAGCTTCGAGCAGTACTTC.

This clone is a singleton in its sample. The genes are TRBV10-3 and TRBJ2-3; no clear D gene. V was shortened by 6 bases and J by 2 bases, with 12 bases between the two germline ends. The germline V gene encodes CDR1 ENHRY and CDR2 SYGVKD. The CDR3 has 14 amino acids. CDR3 in DNA: TGTGCCATCAGGGGCACCTACTTCACAGATACGCAGTATTTT. Protein product: CAIRGTYFTDTQYF.